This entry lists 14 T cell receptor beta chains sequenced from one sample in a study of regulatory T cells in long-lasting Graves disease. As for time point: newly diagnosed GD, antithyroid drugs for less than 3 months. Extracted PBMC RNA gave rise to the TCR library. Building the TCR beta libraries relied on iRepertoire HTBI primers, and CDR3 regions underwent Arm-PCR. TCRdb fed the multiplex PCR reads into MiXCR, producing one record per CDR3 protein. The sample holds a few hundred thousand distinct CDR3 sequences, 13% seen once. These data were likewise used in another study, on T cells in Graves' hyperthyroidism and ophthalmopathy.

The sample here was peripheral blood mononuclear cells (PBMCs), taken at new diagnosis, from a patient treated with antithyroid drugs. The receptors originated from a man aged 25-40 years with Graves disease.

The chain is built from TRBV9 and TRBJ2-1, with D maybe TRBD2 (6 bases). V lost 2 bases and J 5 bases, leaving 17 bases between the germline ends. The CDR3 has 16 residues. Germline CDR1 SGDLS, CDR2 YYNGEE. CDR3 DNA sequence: TGTGCCAGCAGCGTTGAAGTATCCCTAGCGAACAATGAGCAGTTCTTC. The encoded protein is CASSVEVSLANNEQFF. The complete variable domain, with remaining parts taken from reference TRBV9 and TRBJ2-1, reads DSGVTQTPKHLITATGQRVTLRCSPRSGDLSVYWYQQSLDQGLQFLIQYYNGEERAKGNILERFSAQQFPDLHSELNLSSLELGDSALYFCASSVEVSLANNEQFFGPGTRLTVL.

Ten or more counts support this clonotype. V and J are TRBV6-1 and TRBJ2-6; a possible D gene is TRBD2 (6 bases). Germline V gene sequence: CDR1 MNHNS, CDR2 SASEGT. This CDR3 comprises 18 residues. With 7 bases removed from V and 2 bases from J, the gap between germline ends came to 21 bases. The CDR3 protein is CASTEARGLVAGANVLTF. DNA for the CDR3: TGTGCCAGCACCGAGGCGCGGGGCTTGGTCGCTGGGGCCAACGTCCTGACTTTC.

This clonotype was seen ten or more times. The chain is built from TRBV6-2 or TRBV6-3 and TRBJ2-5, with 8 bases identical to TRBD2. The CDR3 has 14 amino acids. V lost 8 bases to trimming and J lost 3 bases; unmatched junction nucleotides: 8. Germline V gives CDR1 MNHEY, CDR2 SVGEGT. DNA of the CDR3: TGTGCCAGCTTCGAACCGGGACTAGAAGAGACCCAGTACTTC. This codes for CASFEPGLEETQYF.

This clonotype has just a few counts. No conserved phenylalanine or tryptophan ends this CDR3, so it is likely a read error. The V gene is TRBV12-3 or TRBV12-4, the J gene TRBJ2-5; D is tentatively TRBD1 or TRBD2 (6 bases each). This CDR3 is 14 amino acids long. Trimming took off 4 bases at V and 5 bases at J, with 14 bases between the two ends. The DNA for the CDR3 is TGTGCCAGCAGTTACGGGGGCCCCGGGGAGACCCAGTACTCC. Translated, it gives CASSYGGPGETQYS.

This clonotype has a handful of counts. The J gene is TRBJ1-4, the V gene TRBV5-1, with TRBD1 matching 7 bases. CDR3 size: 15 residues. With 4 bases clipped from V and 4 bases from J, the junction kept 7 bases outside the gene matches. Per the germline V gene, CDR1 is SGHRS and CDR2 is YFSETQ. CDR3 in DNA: TGCGCCAGCAGCGGGACAGTCGGGGGTAATGAAAAACTGTTTTTT. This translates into CASSGTVGGNEKLFF.

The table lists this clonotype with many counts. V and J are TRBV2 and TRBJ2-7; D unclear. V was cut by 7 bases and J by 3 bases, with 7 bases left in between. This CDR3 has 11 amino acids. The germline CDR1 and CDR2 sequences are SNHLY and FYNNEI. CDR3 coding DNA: TGTGCCAGCACTAAACTCTACGAGCAGTACTTC. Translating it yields CASTKLYEQYF.

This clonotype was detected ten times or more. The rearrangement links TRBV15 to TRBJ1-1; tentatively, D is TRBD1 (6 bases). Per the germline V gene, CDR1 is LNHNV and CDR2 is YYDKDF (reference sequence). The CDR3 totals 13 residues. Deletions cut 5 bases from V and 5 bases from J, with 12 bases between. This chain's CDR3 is CATSLTGQTEAFF. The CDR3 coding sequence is TGTGCCACCAGCTTGACAGGTCAAACTGAAGCTTTCTTT.

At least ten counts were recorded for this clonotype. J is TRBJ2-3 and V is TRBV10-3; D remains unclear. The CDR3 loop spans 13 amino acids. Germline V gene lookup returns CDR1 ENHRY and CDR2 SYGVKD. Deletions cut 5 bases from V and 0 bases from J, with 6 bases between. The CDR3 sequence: CAISSSSTDTQYF. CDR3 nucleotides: TGTGCCATCAGTTCTTCTAGCACAGATACGCAGTATTTT.

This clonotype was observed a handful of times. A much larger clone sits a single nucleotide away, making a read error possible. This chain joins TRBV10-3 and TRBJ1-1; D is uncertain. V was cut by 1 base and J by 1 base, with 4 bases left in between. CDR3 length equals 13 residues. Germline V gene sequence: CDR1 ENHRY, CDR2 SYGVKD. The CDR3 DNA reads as TGTGCCATCAGTGAGTGGGGGAACACTGAAGCTTTCTTT. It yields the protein CAISEWGNTEAFF.

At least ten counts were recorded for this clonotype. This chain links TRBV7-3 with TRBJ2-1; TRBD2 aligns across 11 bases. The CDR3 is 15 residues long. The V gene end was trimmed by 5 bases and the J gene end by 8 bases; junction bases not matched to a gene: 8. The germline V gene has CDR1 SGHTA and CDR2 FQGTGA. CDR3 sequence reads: CASSPSSGRLDEQFF. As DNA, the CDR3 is TGTGCCAGCAGCCCTTCTAGCGGGAGGCTGGATGAGCAGTTCTTC.

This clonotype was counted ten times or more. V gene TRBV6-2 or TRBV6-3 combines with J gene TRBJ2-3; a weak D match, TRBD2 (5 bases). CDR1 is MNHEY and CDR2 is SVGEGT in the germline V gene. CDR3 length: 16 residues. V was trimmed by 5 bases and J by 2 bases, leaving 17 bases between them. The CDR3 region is CASSPEGGGYTDTQYF. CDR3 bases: TGTGCCAGCAGTCCTGAGGGCGGTGGATACACAGATACGCAGTATTTT.

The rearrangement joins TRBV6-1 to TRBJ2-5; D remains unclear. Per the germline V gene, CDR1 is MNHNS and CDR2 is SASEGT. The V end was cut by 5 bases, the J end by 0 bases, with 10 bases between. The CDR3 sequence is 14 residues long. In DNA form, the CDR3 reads TGTGCCAGCAGTCGGAGTATGTACCAAGAGACCCAGTACTTC. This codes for CASSRSMYQETQYF.

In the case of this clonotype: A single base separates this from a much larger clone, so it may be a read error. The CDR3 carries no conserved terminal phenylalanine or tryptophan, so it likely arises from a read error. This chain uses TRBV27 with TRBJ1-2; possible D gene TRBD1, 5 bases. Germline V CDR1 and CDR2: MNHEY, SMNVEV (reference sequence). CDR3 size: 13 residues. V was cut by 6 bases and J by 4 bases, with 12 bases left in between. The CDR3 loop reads CASRRGISYGYTL. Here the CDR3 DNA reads TGTGCCAGCAGGCGGGGCATAAGCTATGGCTACACCCTC.

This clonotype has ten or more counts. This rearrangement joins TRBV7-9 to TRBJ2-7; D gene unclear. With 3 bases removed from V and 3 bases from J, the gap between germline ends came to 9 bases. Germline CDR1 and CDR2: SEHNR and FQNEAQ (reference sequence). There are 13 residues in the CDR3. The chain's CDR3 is CASSFPSNYEQYF. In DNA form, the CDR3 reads TGTGCCAGCAGCTTCCCTTCCAACTACGAGCAGTACTTC.